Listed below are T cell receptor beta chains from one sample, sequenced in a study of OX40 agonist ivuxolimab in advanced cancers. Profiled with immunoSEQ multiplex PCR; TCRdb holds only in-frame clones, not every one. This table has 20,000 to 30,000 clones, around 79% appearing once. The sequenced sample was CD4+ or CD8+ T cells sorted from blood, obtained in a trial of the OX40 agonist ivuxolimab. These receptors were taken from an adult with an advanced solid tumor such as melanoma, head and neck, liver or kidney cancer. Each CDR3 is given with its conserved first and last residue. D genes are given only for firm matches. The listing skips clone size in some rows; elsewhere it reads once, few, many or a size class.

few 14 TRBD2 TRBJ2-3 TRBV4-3 CATSGDSYTDTQYF TGCGCCACGAGCGGGGATTCCTACACAGATACGCAGTATTTT
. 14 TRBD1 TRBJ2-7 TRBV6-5 CASSYVQGINEQYF TGTGCCAGCAGTTACGTACAGGGGATCAACGAGCAGTACTTC
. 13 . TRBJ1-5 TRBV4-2 CASSQETEAAQHF TGTGCCAGCAGCCAAGAAACGGAGGCGGCCCAGCATTTT
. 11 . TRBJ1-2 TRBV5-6 CASSTYHGYTF TGTGCCAGCAGCACATACCATGGCTACACCTTC
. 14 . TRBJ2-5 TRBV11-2 CASAGVPRQETQYF TGTGCCAGCGCCGGGGTTCCTCGCCAAGAGACCCAGTACTTC
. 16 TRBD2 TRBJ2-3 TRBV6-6 CASSYGTSGIGDTQYF TGTGCCAGCAGTTACGGAACTAGCGGGATCGGAGATACGCAGTATTTT
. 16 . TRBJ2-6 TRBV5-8 CASSLGGFSGANVLTF TGTGCCAGCAGCTTGGGGGGATTCTCTGGGGCCAACGTCCTGACTTTC
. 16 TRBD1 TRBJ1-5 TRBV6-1 CASSAPGGYSNQPQHF TGTGCCAGCAGTGCACCAGGGGGTTATAGCAATCAGCCCCAGCATTTT
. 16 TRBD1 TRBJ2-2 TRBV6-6 CASRTSGGTSTGELFF TGTGCCAGCAGAACATCAGGGGGAACAAGCACCGGGGAGCTGTTTTTT
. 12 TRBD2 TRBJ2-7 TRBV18 CAAGAGGGEQYF TGTGCTGCAGGAGCGGGAGGGGGCGAGCAGTACTTC
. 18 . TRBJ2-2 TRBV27 CAGSLRLMFGGNTGELFF TGTGCCGGCAGTTTACGCCTTATGTTCGGGGGGAACACCGGGGAGCTGTTTTTT
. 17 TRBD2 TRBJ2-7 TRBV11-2 CASSLFGLSGSSYEQYF TGTGCCAGCAGCTTATTTGGTCTAAGCGGGAGCTCCTACGAGCAGTACTTC
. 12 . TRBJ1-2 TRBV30 CAWRPGLYGYTF TGTGCCTGGAGACCGGGTCTCTATGGCTACACCTTC
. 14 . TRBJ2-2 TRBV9 CASSNTGGTGELFF TGTGCCAGCAGCAATACAGGTGGAACCGGGGAGCTGTTTTTT
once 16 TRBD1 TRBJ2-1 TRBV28 CASSETGASSYNEQFF TGTGCCAGCAGCGAAACAGGGGCGAGCTCCTACAATGAGCAGTTCTTC
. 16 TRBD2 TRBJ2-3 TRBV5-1 CASSFGTSGGTDTQYF TGCGCCAGCAGCTTCGGGACTAGCGGGGGGACAGATACGCAGTATTTT
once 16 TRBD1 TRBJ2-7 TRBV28 CASSRAGTGTAYEQYF TGTGCCAGCAGCCGCGCCGGGACAGGGACTGCCTACGAGCAGTACTTC
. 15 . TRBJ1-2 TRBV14 CASSQEARPNYGYTF TGTGCCAGCAGCCAAGAAGCCAGACCCAACTATGGCTACACCTTC
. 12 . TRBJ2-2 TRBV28 CASRTPTGELFF TGTGCCAGCCGCACCCCCACCGGGGAGCTGTTTTTT
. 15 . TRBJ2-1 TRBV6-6 CASSYAGTGNNEQFF TGTGCCAGCAGTTATGCCGGGACTGGAAACAATGAGCAGTTCTTC
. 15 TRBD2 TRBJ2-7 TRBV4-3 CASSQVTSGSNEQYF TGCGCCAGCAGCCAAGTGACTAGCGGGAGCAACGAGCAGTACTTC
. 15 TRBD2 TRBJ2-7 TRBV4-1 CASSLPGTKDYEQYF TGCGCCAGCAGCCTCCCCGGGACTAAGGACTACGAGCAGTACTTC
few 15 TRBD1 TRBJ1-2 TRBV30 CAWSVLRTGGYGYTF TGTGCCTGGAGTGTACTTAGGACAGGTGGCTATGGCTACACCTTC
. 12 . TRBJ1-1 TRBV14 CASSHRYTEAFF TGTGCCAGCAGCCATAGGTACACTGAAGCTTTCTTT
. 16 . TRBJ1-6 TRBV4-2 CASSQAIRDMRSPLHF TGTGCCAGCAGCCAAGCAATACGGGACATGCGGTCACCCCTCCACTTT
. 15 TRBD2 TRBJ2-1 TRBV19 CASSVSGLPYNEQFF TGTGCCAGTAGTGTTAGCGGGCTTCCCTACAATGAGCAGTTCTTC
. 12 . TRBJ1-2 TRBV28 CASSGGYYGYTF TGTGCCAGCAGCGGGGGATACTATGGCTACACCTTC
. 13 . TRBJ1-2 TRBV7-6 CASSFAGGYGYTF TGTGCCAGCAGCTTTGCCGGGGGCTATGGCTACACCTTC
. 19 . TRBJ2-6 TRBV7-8 CASSLGGSAPPSGANVLTF TGTGCCAGCAGCTTAGGGGGCAGCGCACCACCCTCTGGGGCCAACGTCCTGACTTTC
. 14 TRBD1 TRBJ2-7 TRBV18 CASSPGQTSYEQYF TGTGCCAGCTCACCGGGACAGACATCCTACGAGCAGTACTTC
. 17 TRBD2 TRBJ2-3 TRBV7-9 CASSLELAGYSTDTQYF TGTGCCAGCAGCTTAGAGTTAGCGGGATATAGCACAGATACGCAGTATTTT
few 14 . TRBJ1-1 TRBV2 CASTVEAMNTEAFF TGTGCCAGCACCGTGGAGGCTATGAACACTGAAGCTTTCTTT
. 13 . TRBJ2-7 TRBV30 CAWSIPQGYEQYF TGTGCCTGGAGTATTCCTCAGGGCTACGAGCAGTACTTC
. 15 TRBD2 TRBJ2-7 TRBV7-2 CASSFNRLASYEQYF TGTGCCAGCAGCTTCAATCGACTAGCTTCGTACGAGCAGTACTTC
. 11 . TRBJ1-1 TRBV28 CASSLGLEAFF TGTGCCAGCAGTTTGGGCCTTGAAGCTTTCTTT
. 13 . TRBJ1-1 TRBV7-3 CASSSRVGQEAFF TGTGCCAGCAGCTCCCGGGTCGGACAGGAAGCTTTCTTT
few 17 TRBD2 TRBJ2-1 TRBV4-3 CASSLWTSGGIYNEQFF TGCGCCAGCAGCCTATGGACTAGCGGGGGGATCTACAATGAGCAGTTCTTC
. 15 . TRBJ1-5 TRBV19 CASRKDGTFSQPQHF TGTGCCAGTAGGAAGGACGGGACCTTTAGTCAGCCCCAGCATTTT
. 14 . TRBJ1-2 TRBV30 CAWSASQTHYGYTF TGTGCCTGGAGTGCTAGCCAGACACATTATGGCTACACCTTC
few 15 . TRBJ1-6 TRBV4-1 CASSQLPGGGSPLHF TGCGCCAGCAGCCAACTCCCGGGTGGCGGTTCACCCCTCCACTTT
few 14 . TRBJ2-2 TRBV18 CASSPGQNTGELFF TGTGCCAGCTCACCGGGACAAAACACCGGGGAGCTGTTTTTT
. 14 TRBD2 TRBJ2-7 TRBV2 CASSDDSGGYEQYF TGTGCCAGCAGTGATGATAGCGGGGGGTACGAGCAGTACTTC
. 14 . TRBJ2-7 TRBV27 CASSFGRAYYEQYF TGTGCCAGCAGTTTTGGGCGGGCCTACTACGAGCAGTACTTC